The sequence of this T cell receptor beta chain was determined in a study of glioma-infiltrating T cells after dendritic cell vaccination. Study as a whole: Samples are from glioblastoma patients in Phase I and II dendritic cell vaccine trials. The study's findings and limits: Patients with more pretreatment TILs had longer time to progression and survival.

As for this clone: What it binds is not known.

Primers: 60 V beta forward and 13 J beta reverse. Repertoires were generated with immunoSEQ multiplex PCR, while TCRdb's copy carries only in-frame clones and drops some. The sample has 90,000 to 140,000 clones; 90% are singletons. V shed 3 bases, J shed 5 bases, and the junction held 7 bases outside the gene matches. The germline gives CDR1 SGDLS, CDR2 YYNGEE. There are 14 residues in the CDR3. Regarding time point: after dendritic cell vaccination, including at tumor progression/relapse. Material: blood, obtained after dendritic cell vaccination. V and J are TRBV9 and TRBJ2-5; TRBD1 aligns across 7 bases. This clonotype was obtained from a human donor with glioblastoma. The CDR3, as DNA: TGTGCCAGCAGCGCCGGGACAGCCGGGGAGACCCAGTACTTC. Its protein product is CASSAGTAGETQYF.